Listed below are T cell receptor beta chains from one sample, sequenced in a study of vaccination effects on CD4 cells after COVID-19. Their target antigens are unknown. Measured with immunoSEQ multiplex PCR; TCRdb has only the in-frame clones, and not every one. The table has roughly 24,000 clones, roughly four fifths seen once. The specimen comprised CD4+ T cells from PBMCs cultured with SARS-CoV-2 spike peptides, sampled after COVID-19 vaccination. The receptors originated from a human donor who received a COVID-19 vaccine. Some clones in this sample may be carry-over from other donors' samples. The CDR3 runs from the conserved cysteine through the conserved F or W. D genes are given only for firm matches. Not all rows give a size; the values are once, few, many and, for expanded clones, a class.

V	J	D	size	CDR3	DNA
TRBV27	TRBJ1-4	-	-	CASSYIPGDVKEKLFF	TGTGCCAGCAGTTACATCCCAGGGGATGTGAAAGAAAAACTGTTTTTT
TRBV28	TRBJ1-2	TRBD1	-	CASSYGQGRNGYTF	TGTGCCAGCAGTTACGGACAGGGACGCAATGGCTACACCTTC
TRBV29-1	TRBJ1-2	-	once	CSVVHSTSYGYTF	TGCAGCGTTGTTCACTCGACCAGCTATGGCTACACCTTC
TRBV5-1	TRBJ1-2	TRBD1	-	CASSLLGQGNYGYTF	TGCGCCAGCAGCTTGTTGGGACAGGGGAACTATGGCTACACCTTC
TRBV28	TRBJ2-3	-	few	CASSFASTDTQYF	TGTGCCAGCAGTTTTGCTAGCACAGATACGCAGTATTTT
TRBV11-1	TRBJ2-5	-	-	CASSFRLEETQYF	TGTGCCAGCAGCTTCAGACTAGAAGAGACCCAGTACTTC
TRBV6-5	TRBJ2-5	TRBD2	-	CASSRGGQKTQYF	TGTGCCAGCAGTCGGGGGGGGCAGAAGACCCAGTACTTC
TRBV6-5	TRBJ2-5	-	-	CASSRDRETQYF	TGTGCCAGCAGTAGGGACCGAGAGACCCAGTACTTC
TRBV6-5	TRBJ1-2	-	-	CASSPRDNYGYTF	TGTGCCAGCAGCCCAAGGGACAACTATGGCTACACCTTC
TRBV4-3	TRBJ1-5	-	-	CASSQDGQRNQPQHF	TGCGCCAGCAGCCAAGATGGACAGCGAAATCAGCCCCAGCATTTT
TRBV3-1/TRBV3-2	TRBJ2-3	-	-	CASRGRRDTQYF	TGTGCCAGCAGGGGAAGGAGAGATACGCAGTATTTT
TRBV9	TRBJ2-1	-	few	CASSARGYNEQFF	TGTGCCAGCAGCGCGAGGGGCTACAATGAGCAGTTCTTC
TRBV19	TRBJ1-5	TRBD1	-	CASRDRDGGNQPQHF	TGTGCCAGTAGAGACAGGGATGGAGGCAATCAGCCCCAGCATTTT
TRBV29-1	TRBJ2-1	-	-	CSVDRGSTFYNEQFF	TGCAGCGTTGACAGGGGAAGCACCTTTTACAATGAGCAGTTCTTC
TRBV18	TRBJ2-1	-	once	CASSPLGGKNEQFF	TGTGCCAGCTCACCACTTGGAGGAAAAAATGAGCAGTTCTTC
TRBV7-2	TRBJ1-1	-	medium-sized	CASTPLSPNTEAFF	TGTGCCAGCACCCCGTTAAGCCCGAACACTGAAGCTTTCTTT
TRBV5-1	TRBJ2-3	TRBD2	-	CASSRTYSGGAPDTQYF	TGCGCCAGCAGCCGAACCTATAGCGGGGGGGCCCCAGATACGCAGTATTTT
TRBV5-1	TRBJ2-1	TRBD2	-	CASSYFSGGSKMNEQFF	TGCGCCAGCAGCTATTTTAGCGGGGGGTCCAAAATGAATGAGCAGTTCTTC
TRBV9	TRBJ1-3	TRBD1	few	CASSLPGGAGNTIYF	TGTGCCAGCAGCTTACCAGGGGGTGCCGGAAACACCATATATTTT
TRBV19	TRBJ1-5	TRBD1	once	CASSILRDRGDQPQHF	TGTGCCAGTAGTATCCTCCGGGACAGGGGAGATCAGCCCCAGCATTTT
TRBV28	TRBJ1-1	TRBD1	-	CASSSGTGWARLRAFF	TGTGCCAGCAGTTCCGGGACAGGGTGGGCTCGTTTGAGAGCTTTCTTT
TRBV2	TRBJ1-5	TRBD1	-	CASRGDREGQPQHF	TGTGCCAGCAGGGGGGACAGGGAGGGGCAGCCCCAGCATTTT
TRBV29-1	TRBJ1-4	TRBD1	once	CSVNNRGLGEKLFF	TGCAGCGTCAATAACAGGGGGTTAGGTGAAAAACTGTTTTTT
TRBV27	TRBJ2-1	-	-	CASSRTRLRGEQFF	TGTGCCAGCAGTCGTACCCGACTGAGGGGTGAGCAGTTCTTC
TRBV30	TRBJ1-5	TRBD1	-	CAWSPDRVGQPQHF	TGTGCCTGGAGCCCAGACAGGGTAGGTCAGCCCCAGCATTTT
TRBV3-1/TRBV3-2	TRBJ1-2	-	-	CASSQDSGTWAAANYGYTF	TGTGCCAGCAGCCAAGATTCCGGGACATGGGCGGCAGCTAACTATGGCTACACCTTC
TRBV9	TRBJ1-1	TRBD1	-	CASSTGTGASTEAFF	TGTGCCAGCAGCACCGGGACAGGGGCTAGCACTGAAGCTTTCTTT
TRBV5-1	TRBJ1-2	-	-	CASSLGAGSNYGYTF	TGCGCCAGCAGCTTGGGCGCCGGGTCTAACTATGGCTACACCTTC
TRBV12-5	TRBJ2-1	TRBD1	-	CASGGSGDRYNEQFF	TGTGCTAGTGGGGGGTCCGGGGACAGATACAATGAGCAGTTCTTC
TRBV5-6	TRBJ1-6	-	-	CASSLTPGQPNSPLHF	TGTGCCAGCAGCCTAACCCCAGGACAGCCTAATTCACCCCTCCACTTT
TRBV10-3	TRBJ1-1	TRBD1	-	CAISDRSRGRNTEAFF	TGTGCCATCAGTGACCGCTCGAGGGGGCGAAACACTGAAGCTTTCTTT
TRBV10-2	TRBJ1-1	-	-	CASSERGGNTEAFF	TGCGCCAGCAGTGAGAGGGGAGGGAACACTGAAGCTTTCTTT
TRBV9	TRBJ1-5	-	-	CASSPDASFNQPQHF	TGTGCCAGCAGCCCGGACGCCAGCTTCAATCAGCCCCAGCATTTT
TRBV6-2/TRBV6-3	TRBJ2-4	-	-	CASSYSNRKDIQYF	TGTGCCAGCAGTTACTCGAACAGGAAAGACATTCAGTACTTC
TRBV7-3	TRBJ1-1	-	-	CASSRGAGNTEAFF	TGTGCCAGCAGCCGGGGGGCTGGGAACACTGAAGCTTTCTTT
TRBV7-9	TRBJ1-2	-	-	CASSLETGGYTF	TGTGCCAGCAGCTTAGAAACGGGTGGCTACACCTTC
TRBV4-1	TRBJ1-3	-	-	CASSQSGGFATIYF	TGCGCCAGCAGCCAATCGGGGGGATTCGCCACCATATATTTT
TRBV19	TRBJ1-4	TRBD1	-	CASRPRQGVGEKLFF	TGTGCCAGTAGACCCAGACAGGGGGTCGGAGAAAAACTGTTTTTT